Listed here are 14 T cell receptor beta chains from one sample, sequenced in a study of OX40 agonist ivuxolimab in advanced cancers. The assay was immunoSEQ multiplex PCR, and TCRdb's table has in-frame clones only and misses some. This sample has under 85,000 clones, with around 80% found just once. The sequencing here drew on CD4+ or CD8+ T cells sorted from blood, taken in a trial of the OX40 agonist ivuxolimab. These receptors were collected from an adult with an advanced solid tumor such as melanoma, head and neck, liver or kidney cancer.

The gene calls are TRBV4-2 and TRBJ2-7; D is ambiguous. The CDR3 has 14 amino acids. Germline V gene data show CDR1 as LGHNA and CDR2 as YNFKEQ. V was shortened by 2 bases and J by 4 bases, with 12 bases between the two germline ends. CDR3 sequence: CASSQPAAAYEQYF. CDR3 sequence (DNA): TGTGCCAGCAGCCAACCTGCGGCAGCATACGAGCAGTACTTC.

This rearrangement joins TRBV7-2 to TRBJ2-5; the match to TRBD2 covers 9 bases. The V gene's germline CDR1 is SGHTA and CDR2 FQGNSA. Trimming cost V 2 bases and J 5 bases; bases outside gene matches: 9. CDR3 size: 16 residues. The CDR3 protein is CASSLTTSGGRETQYF. In DNA, the CDR3 is TGTGCCAGCAGCTTAACGACGAGCGGGGGGAGGGAGACCCAGTACTTC.

The chain recombines TRBV29-1 with TRBJ1-6; 7 nucleotides match TRBD1. Unmatched junction bases numbered 2, after V lost 4 bases and J lost 8 bases. Per germline, CDR1 SQVTM and CDR2 ANQGSEA. This CDR3 is 12 amino acids long. In DNA form, the CDR3 reads TGCAGCGTTGGGACAGGCGATTCACCCCTCCACTTT. Its protein is CSVGTGDSPLHF. Based on the CDR3 plus reference TRBV29-1 and TRBJ1-6, the full variable domain is SAVISQKPSRDICQRGTSLTIQCQVDSQVTMMFWYRQQPGQSLTLIATANQGSEATYESGFVIDKFPISRPNLTFSTLTVSNMSPEDSSIYLCSVGTGDSPLHFGNGTRLTVT.

The chain has TRBV9 and TRBJ1-1, with unresolved D. The germline V and J ends were trimmed by 4 bases and 1 base, with 8 bases remaining between them. Germline values: CDR1 SGDLS, CDR2 YYNGEE. The CDR3 covers 13 residues. The CDR3 region is CASSLYSNTEAFF. The CDR3 DNA sequence: TGTGCCAGCAGCTTATACTCGAACACTGAAGCTTTCTTT.

This chain connects TRBV7-9 to TRBJ1-1, with 7 bases matching TRBD1. J was trimmed by 0 bases and V by 6 bases; bases with no gene match: 4. The germline V gene encodes CDR1 SEHNR and CDR2 FQNEAQ (reference sequence). The CDR3 length is 14 residues. Written as DNA, the CDR3 is TGTGCCAGCAGTCTGGGACAGATGAACACTGAAGCTTTCTTT. This translates into CASSLGQMNTEAFF.

V is TRBV7-2 and J is TRBJ2-2; 7 bases match TRBD2. CDR1 SGHTA and CDR2 FQGNSA come from the germline V gene. With 10 bases clipped from V and 0 bases from J, the junction kept 8 bases outside the gene matches. The CDR3 loop spans 15 amino acids. The CDR3 spells CATLSGGPNTGELFF. The CDR3 DNA sequence: TGTGCCACCTTATCGGGGGGACCGAACACCGGGGAGCTGTTTTTT.

The chain employs TRBV6-5 and TRBJ1-6; 7 bases align to TRBD1. V was clipped by 0 bases and J by 8 bases; unmatched bases: 7. This CDR3 region has 16 residues. CDR1 is MNHEY, CDR2 SVGAGI, per germline. The DNA of the CDR3 is TGTGCCAGCAGTTACTCGGACTGGGACAGCTATTCACCCCTCCACTTT. Encoded protein: CASSYSDWDSYSPLHF.

The chain carries TRBV4-1 and TRBJ2-2, with 10 bases lining up with TRBD2. CDR1 and CDR2 (germline): MGHRA, YSYEKL. With 7 bases clipped from V and 4 bases from J, the junction kept 9 bases outside the gene matches. There are 16 residues in the CDR3. The CDR3 sequence is CASNPAGGPRTGELFF. CDR3 in DNA: TGCGCCAGCAACCCAGCGGGAGGGCCGCGCACCGGGGAGCTGTTTTTT.

The rearrangement uses TRBV7-2 and TRBJ2-1; no firm D call. Germline V gene sequence: CDR1 SGHTA, CDR2 FQGNSA. The CDR3 spans 14 residues. With 1 base removed from V and 2 bases from J, the gap between germline ends came to 6 bases. CDR3 DNA: TGTGCCAGCAGCTTAGTACTTGCCTACAATGAGCAGTTCTTC. This gives the protein CASSLVLAYNEQFF.

J is TRBJ2-7 and V is TRBV11-2; unclear D gene. The germline V gene has CDR1 SGHAT and CDR2 FQNNGV. CDR3 length: 13 residues. Trimming pared 1 base from V and 1 base from J, leaving 5 bases between. CDR3 nucleotide sequence: TGTGCCAGCAGCTTAGGGCAGTCCTACGAGCAGTACTTC. Its protein is CASSLGQSYEQYF.

The chain's CDR3 is CASSIPTGAGNTIYF. The CDR3 bases are TGTGCCAGCAGCATACCGACAGGGGCTGGAAACACCATATATTTT. This chain joins TRBV13 and TRBJ1-3; TRBD1 aligns across 8 bases. Germline loops: CDR1 PRHDT, CDR2 FYEKMQ (reference sequence). CDR3 length: 15 amino acids. Trimming at V came to 5 bases and at J to 2 bases, leaving 5 bases not matched to a gene.

The V gene is TRBV19, the J gene TRBJ1-2; D is perhaps TRBD1 (6 bases). Germline V gene lookup returns CDR1 LNHDA and CDR2 SQIVND (reference sequence). The CDR3 sequence is 18 residues long. Trimming left V 5 bases short and J 0 bases short, with 22 bases between. Here the CDR3 reads CASSRDKGRPDPNYGYTF. The CDR3 region has the DNA TGTGCCAGTAGTCGGGACAAGGGGCGCCCCGATCCTAACTATGGCTACACCTTC.

A few counts support this clone. V is TRBV10-3 and J is TRBJ2-1, with 11 bases that match TRBD1. The CDR3 is made up of 14 amino acids. Germline loops: CDR1 ENHRY, CDR2 SYGVKD. V lost 5 bases and J lost 7; bases outside the gene matches: 4. The CDR3 reads CAISWDRGKNEQFF. In DNA form, the CDR3 reads TGTGCCATCAGTTGGGACAGGGGGAAGAATGAGCAGTTCTTC.

V and J are TRBV4-3 and TRBJ1-2, with 10 positions matching TRBD1. This CDR3 spans 15 amino acids. V was clipped by 4 bases and J by 8 bases; unmatched bases: 10. The V gene's germline CDR1 is LGHNA and CDR2 YSLEER. The CDR3 spells CASSPKTGGAGGYTF. DNA of the CDR3: TGCGCCAGCAGCCCGAAGACAGGGGGCGCTGGAGGCTACACCTTC.